This TCR beta chain was obtained from a study of blood T cell repertoires in COVID-19. Germline CDR1 reads MNHEY; CDR2 reads SMNVEV (reference sequence). This CDR3 comprises 16 residues. V lost 5 bases, J lost 5 bases, and 14 bases stayed unmatched. This table comes from immunoSEQ multiplex PCR, and its TCRdb copy is limited to in-frame clones, with some not included. The data hold a few hundred thousand clones, with about 86% observed a single time. The sequence was obtained from a man older than 75 with acute or convalescent COVID-19. The chain is built from TRBV27 and TRBJ1-2; 7 positions agree with TRBD1. Sequenced sample: peripheral blood. The CDR3 loop is CASSLQGTEKFYGYTF. CDR3 nucleotide sequence: TGTGCCAGCAGTCTACAAGGGACAGAGAAATTTTATGGCTACACCTTC.